This is a list of T cell receptor beta chains from one sample in a study of PD-1 blockade in classical Hodgkin lymphoma. This table comes from immunoSEQ multiplex PCR, and its TCRdb copy is limited to in-frame clones, with some not included. The sample consists of approximately 9,500 clones, roughly 69% of them appearing once. Sequences were derived from CD4+ T cells from blood, sampled at baseline. The receptors derive from a human donor with classical Hodgkin lymphoma. Both conserved end residues are part of each CDR3. The D gene is left open where the match is weak. The size entry is marked missing in some rows and otherwise reads once, few, many or a size class.

V gene	clone size	J gene	D gene	CDR3 protein	CDR3 DNA
TRBV5-1	NA	TRBJ2-7	TRBD2	CASSLEAGVRSEQYF	TGCGCCAGCAGCCTGGAAGCGGGAGTGCGCTCCGAGCAGTACTTC
TRBV28	few	TRBJ2-7	NA	CASSPRFRALTSYEQYF	TGTGCCAGCAGTCCGCGCTTCCGAGCGCTTACTTCCTACGAGCAGTACTTC
TRBV6-1	NA	TRBJ1-1	TRBD1	CASSLDPRGSAEAFF	TGTGCCAGCAGCCTCGACCCCAGGGGGAGCGCTGAAGCTTTCTTT
TRBV5-4	NA	TRBJ2-3	TRBD2	CASSLSGRPDTQYF	TGTGCCAGCAGCTTGAGCGGGAGGCCAGATACGCAGTATTTT
TRBV10-3	NA	TRBJ2-1	TRBD1	CASETGTSHNEQFF	TGTGCCAGCGAGACAGGGACCTCACACAATGAGCAGTTCTTC
TRBV5-1	NA	TRBJ1-4	TRBD1	CASSVGTGATNEKLFF	TGCGCCAGCAGCGTAGGGACAGGAGCAACTAATGAAAAACTGTTTTTT
TRBV29-1	NA	TRBJ1-2	NA	CSVESSRENYGYTF	TGCAGCGTTGAAAGCAGCAGGGAAAACTATGGCTACACCTTC
TRBV28	NA	TRBJ2-5	NA	CSSRIDQRGRKTQYF	TGTAGCAGCAGAATCGATCAACGGGGGAGGAAGACCCAGTACTTC
TRBV6-6	NA	TRBJ2-7	TRBD1	CASSYSRQGYEQYF	TGTGCCAGCAGTTACTCCCGACAGGGCTACGAGCAGTACTTC
TRBV2	NA	TRBJ2-1	NA	CASRREHYNEQFF	TGTGCCAGCAGAAGGGAACACTACAATGAGCAGTTCTTC
TRBV28	NA	TRBJ2-1	NA	CASSLAGARANNEQFF	TGTGCCAGCAGTTTAGCGGGGGCGCGGGCCAACAATGAGCAGTTCTTC
TRBV10-3	NA	TRBJ1-5	NA	CAISRDPQGQPQHF	TGTGCCATCAGTCGGGACCCGCAGGGGCAGCCCCAGCATTTT
TRBV23-1	NA	TRBJ2-7	TRBD2	CASTFGGGARDEQYF	TGCGCCAGCACCTTTGGCGGGGGTGCCAGGGACGAGCAGTACTTC